Following are 31 T cell receptor beta chains from one sample sequenced in a study of blood T cell repertoires in COVID-19. The table came from immunoSEQ multiplex PCR; TCRdb's copy has only in-frame clones and leaves some out. Of hundreds of thousands of clones in the sample, more than 75% are singletons; the top ten hold about 4.5%. The sequenced material came from peripheral blood. All receptors derive from a man between 45 and 60 years old with acute or convalescent COVID-19.

The chain couples TRBV20-1 to TRBJ1-2; D call uncertain. Germline CDR1 reads DFQATT; CDR2 reads SNEGSKA (reference sequence). The CDR3 runs 14 residues. Trimming removed 3 bases from V and 2 bases from J, with 13 bases in between. CDR3 DNA sequence: TGCAGTGCTAGTACCCCCCTCGGGAACTATGGCTACACCTTC. This gives the protein CSASTPLGNYGYTF.

The chain is built from TRBV9 and TRBJ1-2; D not resolved. V lost 0 bases, J lost 5 bases, and 5 bases lay in between. The CDR3 has 12 residues. Germline loops: CDR1 SGDLS, CDR2 YYNGEE. The CDR3 here is CASSVAGYGYTF. CDR3 DNA sequence: TGTGCCAGCAGCGTAGCGGGATATGGCTACACCTTC.

This chain uses TRBV5-5 with TRBJ2-1; D might be TRBD2 (5 bases). Trimming cost V 5 bases and J 0 bases, with 15 bases left between them. CDR3 length: 16 residues. Germline V lookup: CDR1 SGHKS, CDR2 YYEKEE (reference sequence). CDR3 coding DNA: TGTGCCAGCAGGGGGTCGGGAAGCATCTCCTACAATGAGCAGTTCTTC. Protein product: CASRGSGSISYNEQFF.

The chain uses TRBV9 and TRBJ1-6; no definite D call. The CDR3 covers 12 residues. The germline V gene has CDR1 SGDLS and CDR2 YYNGEE. The V and J ends lost 3 bases and 10 bases respectively, with 8 bases between them. CDR3 region: CASSGTGSPLHF. The CDR3, as DNA: TGTGCCAGCAGCGGGACGGGGTCACCCCTCCACTTT.

The chain links TRBV5-4 to TRBJ2-1; 7 bases fit TRBD1. Per the germline V gene, CDR1 is SGHNT and CDR2 is YYREEE (reference sequence). Trimming took 4 bases from V and 0 from J; bases not matched to a gene: 4. This CDR3 is built from 15 residues. The CDR3 here is CASSRTGDSYNEQFF. The CDR3 DNA is TGTGCCAGCAGCCGAACAGGGGACTCCTACAATGAGCAGTTCTTC.

The chain couples TRBV9 to TRBJ1-3; D is possibly TRBD1 (6 bases). The germline CDR1 and CDR2 sequences are SGDLS and YYNGEE. Trimming pared 2 bases from V and 0 bases from J, leaving 12 bases between. This CDR3 region has 16 residues. CDR3 protein: CASSVTGQYSGNTIYF. CDR3 coding DNA: TGTGCCAGCAGCGTGACAGGCCAATACTCTGGAAACACCATATATTTT.

The chain couples TRBV7-9 to TRBJ2-1; 7 positions agree with TRBD1. The V gene's germline CDR1 is SEHNR and CDR2 FQNEAQ (reference sequence). The CDR3 extends over 12 amino acids. V lost 5 bases, J lost 6 bases, and 1 base stayed unmatched. The CDR3 reads CASSPGGNEQFF. The CDR3, as DNA: TGTGCCAGCAGCCCAGGGGGCAATGAGCAGTTCTTC.

The chain is built from TRBV14 and TRBJ2-4; tentative D call: TRBD1 (5 bases). Trimming left V 4 bases short and J 5 bases short, with 15 bases between. The CDR3 has 15 amino acids. The germline CDR1 and CDR2 sequences are SGHDN and FVKESK. The CDR3 bases are TGTGCCAGCAGCCCCGGCTCAGGGCCAGAAAACATTCAGTACTTC. The encoded protein is CASSPGSGPENIQYF.

The V and J genes are TRBV7-9 and TRBJ1-6; D not certain. CDR3 length: 13 amino acids. Germline V gene data show CDR1 as SEHNR and CDR2 as FQNEAQ (reference sequence). Trimming shortened V by 1 base and J by 8 bases, and 6 bases separated the two germline ends. CDR3 loop: CASSLVPDSPLHF. The CDR3 DNA follows: TGTGCCAGCAGCTTAGTTCCGGATTCACCCCTCCACTTT.

The CDR3, as DNA: TGCGCCAGCAGCTTGGGGAACCCCTCGGGGAACACTGAAGCTTTCTTT. Its translation is CASSLGNPSGNTEAFF. V is TRBV5-1 and J is TRBJ1-1; D is undetermined. This CDR3 has 16 amino acids. Germline V lookup: CDR1 SGHRS, CDR2 YFSETQ. Trimming removed 0 bases at V and 1 base at J, with 13 bases between.

The V and J genes are TRBV6-5 and TRBJ1-1; D might be TRBD1 (6 bases). The CDR3 has 14 residues. V lost 0 bases and J 7 bases, leaving 12 bases between the germline ends. CDR1 and CDR2 from the germline V gene are MNHEY and SVGAGI. This CDR3 is CASSYSTTGYEAFF. CDR3 coding DNA: TGTGCCAGCAGTTACTCGACGACAGGTTATGAAGCTTTCTTT.

To note about this clone: The same CDR3 arises from other DNA sequences in this sample as well. J is TRBJ1-5 and V is TRBV2; 10 positions agree with TRBD1. J gave up 4 bases and V 5 bases, and 5 bases lay outside the gene matches. This CDR3 has 15 residues. The V gene's germline CDR1 is SNHLY and CDR2 FYNNEI. The CDR3 DNA sequence: TGTGCCAGCAGTTGGGACAGGGGCAAGAATCAGCCCCAGCATTTT. This codes for CASSWDRGKNQPQHF.

The V call is TRBV20-1, the J call TRBJ1-6; the D is unclear. CDR1 is DFQATT, CDR2 SNEGSKA, per germline (reference sequence). The CDR3 is made up of 13 amino acids. V lost 3 bases and J lost 10, with 13 bases in between. This CDR3 is CSASYAANSPLHF. CDR3 in DNA: TGCAGTGCTAGTTATGCCGCTAACTCACCCCTCCACTTT.

The chain recombines TRBV7-9 with TRBJ1-4; unclear D gene. The germline gives CDR1 SEHNR, CDR2 FQNEAQ (reference sequence). The CDR3 contains 12 residues. Trimming left V 1 base short and J 7 bases short, with 4 bases between. CDR3 amino acids: CASSLEPEKLFF. In nucleotides, the CDR3 is TGTGCCAGCAGCTTAGAGCCTGAAAAACTGTTTTTT.

The gene calls are TRBV15 and TRBJ1-4; TRBD1 agrees at 7 bases. The junction had 7 bases not matched to a gene; V was cut back by 5 bases and J by 4 bases. The CDR3 consists of 15 residues. Germline loops: CDR1 LNHNV, CDR2 YYDKDF (reference sequence). CDR3 loop: CATSGRGQGNEKLFF. CDR3 nucleotides: TGTGCCACCAGCGGAAGGGGGCAGGGTAATGAAAAACTGTTTTTT.

V is TRBV25-1 and J is TRBJ2-1, with 8 bases aligning to TRBD2. This CDR3 is 14 amino acids long. Germline CDR1 MGHDK, CDR2 SYGVNS. V was clipped by 5 bases and J by 7 bases; unmatched bases: 7. The CDR3, as DNA: TGTGCCAGCAGTCGAGCGGGGGCCATTAATGAGCAGTTCTTC. As protein: CASSRAGAINEQFF.

This clone was observed a single time. V and J are TRBV25-1 and TRBJ1-1, with TRBD1 matching 9 bases. Trimming took 5 bases from V and 0 from J; bases not matched to a gene: 1. The CDR3 loop spans 14 amino acids. From germline, CDR1 is MGHDK and CDR2 SYGVNS. The CDR3 DNA reads TGTGCCAGCAGTCGGACAGGGGTGAACACTGAAGCTTTCTTT. It translates to CASSRTGVNTEAFF.

The V gene is TRBV4-2, the J gene TRBJ1-2, with 10 bases matching TRBD1. The CDR3 is made up of 19 amino acids. Germline loops: CDR1 LGHNA, CDR2 YNFKEQ. The trim removed 1 base at V and 4 bases at J, leaving 15 bases unmatched. CDR3: CASSQGVRDRGPFAYGYTF. In DNA, the CDR3 is TGTGCCAGCAGCCAAGGGGTTAGGGACAGGGGCCCATTCGCCTATGGCTACACCTTC.

V is TRBV19 and J is TRBJ1-6, with 9 bases lining up with TRBD1. The CDR3 totals 18 residues. From germline, CDR1 is LNHDA and CDR2 SQIVND (reference sequence). Trimming cost V 4 bases and J 7 bases; bases outside gene matches: 14. CDR3 region: CASSTGPPGQGFNSPLHF. CDR3 bases: TGTGCCAGTAGTACCGGCCCACCGGGACAGGGCTTCAATTCACCCCTCCACTTT. Combining the CDR3 with reference TRBV19 and TRBJ1-6 gives the whole variable domain DGGITQSPKYLFRKEGQNVTLSCEQNLNHDAMYWYRQDPGQGLRLIYYSQIVNDFQKGDIAEGYSVSREKKESFPLTVTSAQKNPTAFYLCASSTGPPGQGFNSPLHFGNGTRLTVT.

The chain has TRBV27 and TRBJ1-2, with D uncertain. Germline V gene sequence: CDR1 MNHEY, CDR2 SMNVEV (reference sequence). The CDR3 spans 12 residues. Trimming stripped 5 bases from V and 8 bases from J, with 12 bases between. CDR3 in DNA: TGTGCCAGCAGTCCTACCGGGGAGGGCTACACCTTC. Residues: CASSPTGEGYTF.

The J gene is TRBJ1-6, the V gene TRBV7-2; possibly TRBD1 for D (5 bases). CDR1 and CDR2 from the germline V gene are SGHTA and FQGNSA. This CDR3 comprises 16 residues. Trimming cost V 2 bases and J 9 bases, with 17 bases left between them. In DNA, the CDR3 is TGTGCCAGCAGCTTATCATTCGACAGTTTAAGTTCACCCCTCCACTTT. Translation gives CASSLSFDSLSSPLHF.

The genes are TRBV6-1 and TRBJ2-5; 7 positions agree with TRBD1. V gave up 3 bases and J gave up 5 bases; unmatched junction bases: 15. Germline values: CDR1 MNHNS, CDR2 SASEGT. CDR3 length: 17 amino acids. The CDR3 DNA reads as TGTGCCAGCAGTGACCACCTCTACAGGGGTTCGGGGGAGACCCAGTACTTC. As protein: CASSDHLYRGSGETQYF.

The V and J genes are TRBV27 and TRBJ2-2; TRBD2 is a possible D gene (5 bases). This CDR3 has 16 amino acids. Germline V CDR1 and CDR2: MNHEY, SMNVEV (reference sequence). The ends were cut back, 8 bases at V and 6 bases at J, with 22 bases in the middle. Here the CDR3 DNA reads TGTGCCAGCTCAACTGGGGAGTTCTGGATCCCCGGGGAGCTGTTTTTT. It encodes CASSTGEFWIPGELFF.

This rearrangement joins TRBV7-9 to TRBJ2-7, with D possibly being TRBD2 (5 bases). Germline V CDR1 and CDR2: SEHNR, FQNEAQ (reference sequence). The CDR3 consists of 13 residues. Deletions cut 0 bases from V and 7 bases from J, with 10 bases between. CDR3 sequence: CASSLAGAVEQYF. The CDR3 coding sequence is TGTGCCAGCAGCTTAGCCGGAGCGGTAGAGCAGTACTTC.

The gene calls are TRBV19 and TRBJ1-5; tentative D call: TRBD1 (6 bases). CDR1 LNHDA and CDR2 SQIVND come from the germline V gene (reference sequence). The CDR3 totals 16 residues. V was cut by 6 bases and J by 4 bases, with 19 bases left in between. The CDR3 sequence is CASRSPGQGANQPQHF. The CDR3 bases are TGTGCCAGTAGATCTCCGGGACAAGGGGCAAATCAGCCCCAGCATTTT.

CDR3 region: CASSSPVGPPYNEQFF. In DNA, the CDR3 is TGTGCCAGCAGTTCACCAGTGGGCCCTCCCTACAATGAGCAGTTCTTC. The chain links TRBV27 to TRBJ2-1; D remains ambiguous. V shed 4 bases and J shed 2 bases, with 15 bases lying between them. CDR3 length: 16 residues. CDR1 MNHEY and CDR2 SMNVEV come from the germline V gene (reference sequence).

The chain recombines TRBV6-5 with TRBJ1-2; the D is unclear. This CDR3 has 15 residues. V was trimmed by 0 bases and J by 2 bases, leaving 10 bases between them. CDR1 and CDR2 (germline): MNHEY, SVGAGI. CDR3 nucleotide sequence: TGTGCCAGCAGTTACTCTGGGAGGATAAACTATGGCTACACCTTC. The encoded protein is CASSYSGRINYGYTF.

V is TRBV5-1 and J is TRBJ2-1; 14 nucleotides line up with TRBD2. Germline assignment: CDR1 SGHRS and CDR2 YFSETQ. V shed 4 bases and J 5 bases; nucleotides not matched to a gene: 5. CDR3 length equals 16 residues. The CDR3 nucleotides are TGCGCCAGCAGCATGCGGACTAGCGGGGGGCACAATGAGCAGTTCTTC. It yields the protein CASSMRTSGGHNEQFF.

Comments on this clone: Other DNA sequences in this specimen translate into the identical CDR3. This sequence joins TRBV18 and TRBJ1-5; a possible D gene is TRBD1 (6 bases). Germline values: CDR1 KGHSH, CDR2 LQKENI. Between the trimmed V and J ends, which lost 6 bases and 2 bases, there was a span of 11 bases. The CDR3 extends over 14 amino acids. Written as DNA, the CDR3 is TGTGCCAGCTCCCCCTCAGGGGGCAATCAGCCCCAGCATTTT. Amino acids: CASSPSGGNQPQHF.

The chain links TRBV29-1 to TRBJ2-2; TRBD1 aligns across 7 bases. Germline trimming cut 4 bases from V and 1 base from J; bases unmatched to any gene: 6. The CDR3 has 15 amino acids. CDR1 SQVTM and CDR2 ANQGSEA come from the germline V gene. This chain's CDR3 is CSVGADRLNTGELFF. CDR3 coding DNA: TGCAGCGTTGGGGCGGACAGGTTGAACACCGGGGAGCTGTTTTTT.

J is TRBJ1-6 and V is TRBV4-1; TRBD1 agrees at 7 bases. This CDR3 contains 16 residues. V lost 1 base and J lost 9; bases outside the gene matches: 9. Germline values: CDR1 MGHRA, CDR2 YSYEKL. The CDR3 is CASSQGGRQGSSPLHF. CDR3 DNA: TGCGCCAGCAGCCAAGGAGGGCGACAGGGAAGTTCACCCCTCCACTTT.